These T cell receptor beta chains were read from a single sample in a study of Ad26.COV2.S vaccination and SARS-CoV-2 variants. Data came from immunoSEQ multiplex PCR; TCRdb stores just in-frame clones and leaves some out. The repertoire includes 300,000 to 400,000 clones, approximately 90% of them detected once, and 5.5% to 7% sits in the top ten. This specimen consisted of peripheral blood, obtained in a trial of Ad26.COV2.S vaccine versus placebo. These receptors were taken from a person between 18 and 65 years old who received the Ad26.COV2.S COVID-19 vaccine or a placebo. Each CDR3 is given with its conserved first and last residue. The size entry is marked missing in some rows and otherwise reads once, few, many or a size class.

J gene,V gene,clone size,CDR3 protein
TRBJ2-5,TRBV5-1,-,CASSPGLAGGLRGETQYF
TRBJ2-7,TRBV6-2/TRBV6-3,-,CASSLESYEQYF
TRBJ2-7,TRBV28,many,CATEAGLVNEQYF
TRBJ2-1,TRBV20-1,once,CSAGVGEQFF
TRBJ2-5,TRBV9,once,CASSPRLAVLQETQYF
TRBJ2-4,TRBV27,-,CASGAKNIQYF
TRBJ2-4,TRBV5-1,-,CASSSGQGGAKNIQYF
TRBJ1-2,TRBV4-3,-,CASSQEKRSVRGGDGYTF
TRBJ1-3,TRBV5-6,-,CASSLVGNSGNTIYF
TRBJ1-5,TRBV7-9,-,CASGRGLNQPQHF
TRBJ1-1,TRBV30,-,CAWSRGGRTEAFF
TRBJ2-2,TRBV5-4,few,CASSATSGGSSTGELFF
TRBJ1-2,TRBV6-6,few,CATALMTGTYGYTF
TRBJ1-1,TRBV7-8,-,CASSPTGQNTEAFF
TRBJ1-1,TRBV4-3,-,CASSQDRWGGTEAFF
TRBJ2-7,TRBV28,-,CASRTMSSYEQYF